These T cell receptor beta chains were read from a single sample in a study of T cell clones after liver transplantation. Assay: immunoSEQ multiplex PCR; the TCRdb copy retains only in-frame clones and omits some. The sample has about 2,100 clones; 20% to 25% are singletons. The antigens for these receptors are not known. Sample: CD8+ T cells from cultured PBMCs. The receptors shown here come from a human patient who received a liver transplant. The T cells may partly be graft donor cells. Both conserved end residues are part of each CDR3. A D gene is named only where the DNA matches it firmly. Clone sizes are given selectively: once, few, many, or a class where the clone is expanded.

J,D,size,V,CDR3,DNA
TRBJ2-6,-,few,TRBV7-9,CASSRTESGANVLTF,TGTGCCAGCAGCCGAACAGAGTCTGGGGCCAACGTCCTGACTTTC
TRBJ2-2,-,few,TRBV30,CAWNLGAGTGELFF,TGTGCCTGGAATTTGGGGGCGGGCACCGGGGAGCTGTTTTTT
TRBJ2-7,TRBD1,large,TRBV7-2,CASSHGTGYEQYF,TGTGCCAGCAGCCACGGGACAGGCTACGAGCAGTACTTC
TRBJ1-3,-,large,TRBV5-1,CASSLDILTHSGNTIYF,TGCGCCAGCAGCTTGGATATTTTGACACACTCTGGAAACACCATATATTTT
TRBJ2-6,-,-,TRBV12-5,CASGGQSRANVLTF,TGTGCTAGTGGAGGACAAAGTCGGGCCAACGTCCTGACTTTC
TRBJ1-2,-,few,TRBV11-2,CASSLSAFEDYGYTF,TGTGCCAGCAGCTTGTCGGCCTTCGAGGACTATGGCTACACCTTC
TRBJ1-5,-,-,TRBV27,CASSDRSESNQPQHF,TGTGCCAGCAGCGACAGGTCTGAGAGCAATCAGCCCCAGCATTTT
TRBJ2-7,-,-,TRBV7-9,CASSFGYGSEQYF,TGTGCCAGCAGCTTCGGTTACGGGAGCGAGCAGTACTTC
TRBJ2-1,TRBD2,-,TRBV7-2,CASSFPTSGRAEYNEQFF,TGTGCCAGCAGCTTTCCGACTAGCGGGAGGGCCGAGTACAATGAGCAGTTCTTC
TRBJ2-7,-,few,TRBV11-1,CASSLEGGTDTYEQYF,TGTGCCAGCAGCTTGGAAGGAGGGACGGACACCTACGAGCAGTACTTC
TRBJ1-3,TRBD1,medium-sized,TRBV30,CASAGQGGDTIYF,TGTGCCTCCGCGGGACAGGGAGGGGACACCATATATTTT
TRBJ1-5,-,-,TRBV21-1,CASSRGGNQPQHF,TGTGCCAGCAGCCGGGGCGGCAATCAGCCCCAGCATTTT
TRBJ2-7,-,large,TRBV27,CASHKARVSYYEQYF,TGTGCCAGCCACAAAGCCAGGGTCAGCTACTACGAGCAGTACTTC
TRBJ1-1,-,medium-sized,TRBV30,CAWGRLNTEAFF,TGTGCCTGGGGACGTCTGAACACTGAAGCTTTCTTT
TRBJ2-3,-,-,TRBV9,CASSVQGSTRTDTQYF,TGTGCCAGCAGCGTTCAGGGGAGTACAAGGACAGATACGCAGTATTTT
TRBJ2-5,TRBD2,few,TRBV28,CASSPSSGWETQYF,TGTGCCAGCAGTCCGTCTAGCGGGTGGGAGACCCAGTACTTC
TRBJ2-6,-,few,TRBV11-2,CASSLGESGANVLTF,TGTGCCAGCAGCTTAGGGGAGTCTGGGGCCAACGTCCTGACTTTC
TRBJ1-2,-,once,TRBV15,CATSDPPSGYTF,TGTGCCACCAGCGATCCACCCTCTGGCTACACCTTC
TRBJ1-5,-,-,TRBV7-6,CASSQINQPQHF,TGTGCCAGCAGCCAGATCAATCAGCCCCAGCATTTT
TRBJ2-3,-,few,TRBV27,CASSTTFERERDTQYF,TGTGCCAGCAGTACTACCTTTGAACGGGAGAGGGATACGCAGTATTTT
TRBJ1-3,TRBD1,-,TRBV18,CASSPDRAGNTIYF,TGTGCCAGCTCACCTGACAGGGCTGGAAACACCATATATTTT
TRBJ1-1,-,-,TRBV2,CASSPVGYTEAFF,TGTGCCAGCAGCCCGGTGGGATACACTGAAGCTTTCTTT
TRBJ2-3,-,-,TRBV4-3,CASSQGPVADTQYF,TGCGCCAGCAGCCAAGGACCAGTCGCAGATACGCAGTATTTT
TRBJ2-7,TRBD1,-,TRBV4-3,CASSPGQGAYEQYF,TGCGCCAGCAGCCCCGGACAGGGAGCCTACGAGCAGTACTTC
TRBJ2-2,-,-,TRBV9,CASSVSRLLPVSNTGELFF,TGTGCCAGCAGCGTATCCCGGTTACTCCCCGTTTCGAACACCGGGGAGCTGTTTTTT
TRBJ2-7,-,medium-sized,TRBV27,CASSLSIGRELEQYF,TGTGCCAGCAGTTTATCGATCGGGAGAGAACTCGAGCAGTACTTC
TRBJ2-3,-,large,TRBV4-1,CASSQGAPSTDTQYF,TGCGCCAGCAGCCAAGGTGCCCCGAGCACAGATACGCAGTATTTT